This note documents a single T cell receptor beta chain sequence. Antigen unknown. These data belong to a study of cytomegalovirus exposure and HLA in healthy donors. Study in general: A prior study identified 110 million or so unique TCR beta sequences from 200 million or so T cells.

Vbeta (60) and Jbeta (13) primers were used in the PCR. Using immunoSEQ multiplex PCR, the repertoire was profiled, and TCRdb retains in-frame clones only, with some absent. The sample records 76,000 or so clones, more than 65% being singletons. CDR1 and CDR2 from the germline V gene are SGHAT and FQNNGV. This CDR3 is built from 11 residues. Trimming shortened V by 5 bases and J by 4 bases, and 6 bases separated the two germline ends. Study results and caveats: Most likely, a cluster of highly shared sequence variants arose as a sequencing artifact. A later analysis, which compared TCR beta chains of equal frequency, found the HLA-associated ones more clonally expanded.

This clonotype was obtained from a middle-aged woman in good health and CMV-seropositive. Material: PBMCs. The chain uses TRBV11-2 and TRBJ2-7; D remains ambiguous. The CDR3 nucleotides read TGTGCCAGCAGCCCACAGTACGAGCAGTACTTC. It codes for CASSPQYEQYF.